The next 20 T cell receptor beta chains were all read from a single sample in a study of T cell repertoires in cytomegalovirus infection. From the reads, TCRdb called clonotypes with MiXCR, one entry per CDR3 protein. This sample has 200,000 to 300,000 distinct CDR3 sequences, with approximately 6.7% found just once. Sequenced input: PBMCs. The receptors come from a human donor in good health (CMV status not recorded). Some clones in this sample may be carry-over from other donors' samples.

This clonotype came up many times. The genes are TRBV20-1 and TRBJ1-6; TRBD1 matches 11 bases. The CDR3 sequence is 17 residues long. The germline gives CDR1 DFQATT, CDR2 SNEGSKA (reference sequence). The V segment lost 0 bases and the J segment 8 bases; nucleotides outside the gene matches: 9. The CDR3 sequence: CSARDIQGDRGDSPLHF. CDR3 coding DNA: TGCAGTGCTAGAGATATCCAGGGGGACAGGGGGGATTCACCCCTCCACTTT.

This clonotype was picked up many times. The CDR3 protein is CASGSQGDTEAFF. In DNA, the CDR3 is TGTGCTAGTGGTTCACAGGGGGACACTGAAGCTTTCTTT. The V and J genes are TRBV12-5 and TRBJ1-1, with 8 bases lining up with TRBD1. The V gene end was trimmed by 4 bases and the J gene end by 3 bases; junction bases not matched to a gene: 1. The CDR3 is made up of 13 amino acids. CDR1 is LGHNT and CDR2 is FRNRAP in the germline V gene.

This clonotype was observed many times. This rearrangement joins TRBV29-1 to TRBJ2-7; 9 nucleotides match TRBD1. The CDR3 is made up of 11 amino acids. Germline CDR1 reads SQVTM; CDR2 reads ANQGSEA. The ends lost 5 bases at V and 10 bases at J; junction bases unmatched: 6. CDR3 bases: TGCAGCGTTTGGACAGGGGCAGATCAGTACTTC. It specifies CSVWTGADQYF.

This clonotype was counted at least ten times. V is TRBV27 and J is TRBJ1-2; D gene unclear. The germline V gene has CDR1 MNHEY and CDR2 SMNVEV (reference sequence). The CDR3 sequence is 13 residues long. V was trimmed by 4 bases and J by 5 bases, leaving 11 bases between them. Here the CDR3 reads CASSSGRVYGYTF. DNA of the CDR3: TGTGCCAGCAGTTCAGGACGGGTATATGGCTACACCTTC.

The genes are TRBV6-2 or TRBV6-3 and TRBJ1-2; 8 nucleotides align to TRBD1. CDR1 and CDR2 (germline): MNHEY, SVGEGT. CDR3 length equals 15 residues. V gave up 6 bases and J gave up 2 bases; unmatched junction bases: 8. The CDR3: CASSRTGGANYGYTF. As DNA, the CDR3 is TGTGCCAGCAGCCGTACAGGGGGAGCAAACTATGGCTACACCTTC.

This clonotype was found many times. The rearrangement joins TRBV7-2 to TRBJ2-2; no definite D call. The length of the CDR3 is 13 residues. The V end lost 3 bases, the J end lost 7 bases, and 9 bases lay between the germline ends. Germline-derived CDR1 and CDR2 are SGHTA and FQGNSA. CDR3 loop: CASSLQASGELFF. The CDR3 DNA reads TGTGCCAGCAGCTTGCAAGCCAGCGGGGAGCTGTTTTTT.

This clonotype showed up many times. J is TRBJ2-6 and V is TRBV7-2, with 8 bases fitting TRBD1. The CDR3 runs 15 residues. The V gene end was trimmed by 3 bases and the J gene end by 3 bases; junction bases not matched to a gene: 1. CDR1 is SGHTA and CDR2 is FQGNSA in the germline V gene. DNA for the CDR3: TGTGCCAGCAGCTTGGACAGGGTTGGGGCCAACGTCCTGACTTTC. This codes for CASSLDRVGANVLTF.

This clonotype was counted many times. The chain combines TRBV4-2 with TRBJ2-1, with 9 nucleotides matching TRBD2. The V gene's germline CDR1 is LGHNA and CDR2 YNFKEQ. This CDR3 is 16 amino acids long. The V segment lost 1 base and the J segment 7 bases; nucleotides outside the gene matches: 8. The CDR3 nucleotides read TGTGCCAGCAGCCAAGGGTCGCGGGGGGGCTGGAATGAGCAGTTCTTC. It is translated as CASSQGSRGGWNEQFF.

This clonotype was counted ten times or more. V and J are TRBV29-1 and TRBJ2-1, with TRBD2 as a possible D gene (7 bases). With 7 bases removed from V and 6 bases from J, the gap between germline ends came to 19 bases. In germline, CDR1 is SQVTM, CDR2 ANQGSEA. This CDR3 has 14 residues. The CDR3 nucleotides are TGCAGCGCCTCCGGGGGCGGGGGACGCAATGAGCAGTTCTTC. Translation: CSASGGGGRNEQFF.

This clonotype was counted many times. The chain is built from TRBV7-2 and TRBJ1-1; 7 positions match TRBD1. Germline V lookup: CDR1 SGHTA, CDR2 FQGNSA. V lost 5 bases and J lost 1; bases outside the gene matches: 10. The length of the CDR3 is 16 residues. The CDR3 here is CASSEGTVGANTEAFF. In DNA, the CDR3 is TGTGCCAGCAGCGAGGGGACAGTCGGGGCGAACACTGAAGCTTTCTTT. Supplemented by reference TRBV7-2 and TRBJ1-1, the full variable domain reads GAGVSQSPSNKVTEKGKDVELRCDPISGHTALYWYRQSLGQGLEFLIYFQGNSAPDKSGLPSDRFSAERTGGSVSTLTIQRTQQEDSAVYLCASSEGTVGANTEAFFGQGTRLTVV.

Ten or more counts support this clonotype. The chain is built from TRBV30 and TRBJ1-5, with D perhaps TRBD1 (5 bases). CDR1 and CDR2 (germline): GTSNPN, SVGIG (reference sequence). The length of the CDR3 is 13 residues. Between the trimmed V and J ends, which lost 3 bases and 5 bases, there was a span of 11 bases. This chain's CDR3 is CAWSQGMDQPQHF. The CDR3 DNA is TGTGCCTGGAGCCAGGGTATGGATCAGCCCCAGCATTTT.

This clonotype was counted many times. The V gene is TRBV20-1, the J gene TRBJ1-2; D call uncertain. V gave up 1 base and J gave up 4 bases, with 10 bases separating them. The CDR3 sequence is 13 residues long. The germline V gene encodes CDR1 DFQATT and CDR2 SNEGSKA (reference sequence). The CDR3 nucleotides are TGCAGTGCTAGAGTGGAGGGTTCCTATGGCTACACCTTC. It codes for CSARVEGSYGYTF.

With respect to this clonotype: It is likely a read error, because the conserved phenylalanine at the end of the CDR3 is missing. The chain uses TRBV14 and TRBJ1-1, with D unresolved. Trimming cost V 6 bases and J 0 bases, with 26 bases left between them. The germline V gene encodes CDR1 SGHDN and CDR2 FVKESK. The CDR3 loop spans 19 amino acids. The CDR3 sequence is CASSPIIPRLGRLNTEAFS. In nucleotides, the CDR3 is TGTGCCAGCAGTCCTATAATTCCTCGGCTCGGTAGACTGAACACTGAAGCTTTCTCT.

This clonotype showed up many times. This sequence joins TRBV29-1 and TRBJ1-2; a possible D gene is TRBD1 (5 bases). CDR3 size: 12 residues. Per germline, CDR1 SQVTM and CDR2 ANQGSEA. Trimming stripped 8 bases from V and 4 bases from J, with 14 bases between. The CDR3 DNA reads TGCAGCATCCGGGACTTCGCCTATGGCTACACCTTC. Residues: CSIRDFAYGYTF.

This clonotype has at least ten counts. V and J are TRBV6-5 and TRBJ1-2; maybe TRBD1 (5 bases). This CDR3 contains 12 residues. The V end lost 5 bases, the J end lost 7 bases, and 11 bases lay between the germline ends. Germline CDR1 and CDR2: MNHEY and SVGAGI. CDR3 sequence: CASSRGQGGYTF. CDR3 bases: TGTGCCAGCAGTCGGGGCCAGGGTGGCTACACCTTC.

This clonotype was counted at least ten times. The DNA for the CDR3 is TGTGCCAGCCGAGGGGGTTTGGGGAACTACGAGCAGTACTTC. It codes for CASRGGLGNYEQYF. The chain couples TRBV28 to TRBJ2-7; the D gene is possibly TRBD1 (6 bases). Trimming removed 8 bases at V and 3 bases at J, with 17 bases between. This CDR3 comprises 14 residues. Germline assignment: CDR1 MDHEN and CDR2 SYDVKM. Full variable domain (outside the CDR3, taken from reference TRBV28 and TRBJ2-7): DVKVTQSSRYLVKRTGEKVFLECVQDMDHENMFWYRQDPGLGLRLIYFSYDVKMKEKGDIPEGYSVSREKKERFSLILESASTNQTSMYLCASRGGLGNYEQYFGPGTRLTVT.

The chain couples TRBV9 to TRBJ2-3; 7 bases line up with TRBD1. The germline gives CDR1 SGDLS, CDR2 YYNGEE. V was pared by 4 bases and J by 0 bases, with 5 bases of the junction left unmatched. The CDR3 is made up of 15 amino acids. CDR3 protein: CASSTDRASTDTQYF. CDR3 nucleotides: TGTGCCAGCAGCACTGACAGGGCTAGCACAGATACGCAGTATTTT.

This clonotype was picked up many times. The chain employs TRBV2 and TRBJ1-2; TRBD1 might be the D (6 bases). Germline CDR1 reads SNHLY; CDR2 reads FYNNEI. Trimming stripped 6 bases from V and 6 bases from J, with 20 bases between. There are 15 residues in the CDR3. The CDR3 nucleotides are TGTGCCAGCAGCGAAATCCGAGGACAGACTAATGGCTACACCTTC. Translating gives CASSEIRGQTNGYTF.

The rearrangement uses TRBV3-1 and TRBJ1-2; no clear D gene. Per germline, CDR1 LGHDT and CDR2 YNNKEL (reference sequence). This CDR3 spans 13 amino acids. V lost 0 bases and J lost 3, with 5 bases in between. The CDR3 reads CASSQDAYYGYTF. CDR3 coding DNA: TGTGCCAGCAGCCAAGACGCCTACTATGGCTACACCTTC. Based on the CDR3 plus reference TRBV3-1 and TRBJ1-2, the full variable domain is DTAVSQTPKYLVTQMGNDKSIKCEQNLGHDTMYWYKQDSKKFLKIMFSYNNKELIINETVPNRFSPKSPDKAHLNLHINSLELGDSAVYFCASSQDAYYGYTFGSGTRLTVV.

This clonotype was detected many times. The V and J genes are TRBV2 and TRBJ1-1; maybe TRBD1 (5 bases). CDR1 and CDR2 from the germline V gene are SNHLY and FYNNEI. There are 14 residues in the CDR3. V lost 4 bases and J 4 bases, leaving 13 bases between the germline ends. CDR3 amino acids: CASSVGGGFTEAFF. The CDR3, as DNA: TGTGCCAGCAGTGTCGGCGGGGGATTCACTGAAGCTTTCTTT.